This TCR beta chain was identified in a study of T cells after yellow fever vaccination. The V end was cut by 3 bases, the J end by 3 bases, with 11 bases between. This CDR3 spans 14 amino acids. Germline V gene lookup returns CDR1 KGHSH and CDR2 LQKENI. TCRdb fed the 5' RACE reads into MiXCR, producing one record per CDR3 protein. The sample lists 250,000 to 400,000 distinct CDR3 sequences, 3.5% to 5% occurring once. Sequenced here: PBMCs, sampled 15 days after the yellow fever booster vaccination. This receptor was identified in a man aged 18 to 29 who received the YFV17D yellow fever vaccine. The chain has TRBV18 and TRBJ1-2; D gene unclear. As DNA, the CDR3 is TGTGCCAGCTCACCCATCGTATCCGACTATGGCTACACCTTC. Translation: CASSPIVSDYGYTF.